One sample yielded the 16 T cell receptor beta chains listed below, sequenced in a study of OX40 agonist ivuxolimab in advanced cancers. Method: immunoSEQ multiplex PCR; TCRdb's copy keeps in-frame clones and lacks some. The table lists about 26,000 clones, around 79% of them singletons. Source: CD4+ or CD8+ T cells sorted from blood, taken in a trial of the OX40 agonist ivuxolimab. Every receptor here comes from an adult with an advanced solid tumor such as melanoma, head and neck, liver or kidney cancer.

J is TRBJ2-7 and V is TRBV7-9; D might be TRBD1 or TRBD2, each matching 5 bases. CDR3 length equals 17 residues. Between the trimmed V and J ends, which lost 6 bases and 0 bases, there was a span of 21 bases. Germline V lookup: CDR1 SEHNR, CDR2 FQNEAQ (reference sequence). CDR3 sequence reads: CASSFSSRDGSSYEQYF. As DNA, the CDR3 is TGTGCCAGCAGTTTTTCGAGCCGGGACGGCAGCTCCTACGAGCAGTACTTC.

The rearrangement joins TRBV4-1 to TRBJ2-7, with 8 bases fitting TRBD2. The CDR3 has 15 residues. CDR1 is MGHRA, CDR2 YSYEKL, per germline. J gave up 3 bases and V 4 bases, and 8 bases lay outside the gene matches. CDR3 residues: CASSPRGGALYEQYF. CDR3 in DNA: TGCGCCAGCAGCCCTCGGGGGGGGGCTCTCTACGAGCAGTACTTC.

The CDR3 loop is CASDPVSSSYEQYF. The CDR3 bases are TGTGCCAGCGATCCGGTTAGTTCCTCCTACGAGCAGTACTTC. The chain carries TRBV2 and TRBJ2-7; D remains ambiguous. The V end was cut by 8 bases, the J end by 0 bases, with 14 bases between. The CDR3 is made up of 14 amino acids. Per germline, CDR1 SNHLY and CDR2 FYNNEI. Drawing the rest from reference TRBV2 and TRBJ2-7, the complete variable domain is EPEVTQTPSHQVTQMGQEVILRCVPISNHLYFYWYRQILGQKVEFLVSFYNNEISEKSEIFDDQFSVERPDGSNFTLKIRSTKLEDSAMYFCASDPVSSSYEQYFGPGTRLTVT.

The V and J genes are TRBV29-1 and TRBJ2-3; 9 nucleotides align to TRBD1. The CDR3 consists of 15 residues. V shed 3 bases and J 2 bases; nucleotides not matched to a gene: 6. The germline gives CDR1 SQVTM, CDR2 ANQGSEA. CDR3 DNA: TGCAGCGTTGAGGGACAGGGATGGAACACAGATACGCAGTATTTT. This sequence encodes CSVEGQGWNTDTQYF.

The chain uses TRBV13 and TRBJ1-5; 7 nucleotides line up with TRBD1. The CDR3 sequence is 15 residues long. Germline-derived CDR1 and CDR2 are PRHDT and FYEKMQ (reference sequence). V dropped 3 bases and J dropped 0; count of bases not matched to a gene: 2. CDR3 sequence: CASSFGTDSNQPQHF. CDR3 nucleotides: TGTGCCAGCAGCTTCGGGACAGATAGCAATCAGCCCCAGCATTTT.

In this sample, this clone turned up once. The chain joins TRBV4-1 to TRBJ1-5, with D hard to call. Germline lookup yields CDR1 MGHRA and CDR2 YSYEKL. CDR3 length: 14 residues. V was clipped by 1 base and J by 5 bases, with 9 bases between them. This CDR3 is CASSQGQRDQPQHF. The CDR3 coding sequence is TGCGCCAGCAGCCAAGGCCAAAGGGATCAGCCCCAGCATTTT.

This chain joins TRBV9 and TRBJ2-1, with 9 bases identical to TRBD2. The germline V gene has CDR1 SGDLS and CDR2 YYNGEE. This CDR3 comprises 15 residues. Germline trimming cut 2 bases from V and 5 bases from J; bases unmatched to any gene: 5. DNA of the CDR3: TGTGCCAGCAGCGTTAGCGGGAGCAGGGACAATGAGCAGTTCTTC. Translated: CASSVSGSRDNEQFF.

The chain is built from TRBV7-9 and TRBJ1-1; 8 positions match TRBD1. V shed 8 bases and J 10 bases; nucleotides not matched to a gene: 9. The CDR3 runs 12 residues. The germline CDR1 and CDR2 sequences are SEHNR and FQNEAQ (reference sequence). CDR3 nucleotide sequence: TGTGCCAGCTCAGGGGGCTTAGGGCGAGCTTTCTTT. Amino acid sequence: CASSGGLGRAFF.

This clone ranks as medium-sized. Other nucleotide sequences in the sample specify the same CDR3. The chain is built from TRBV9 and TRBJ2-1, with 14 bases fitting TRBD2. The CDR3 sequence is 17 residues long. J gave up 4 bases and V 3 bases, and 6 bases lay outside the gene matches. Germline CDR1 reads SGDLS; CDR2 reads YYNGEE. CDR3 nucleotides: TGTGCCAGCAGCGACGGGACTAGCGGGAGTGGGTACAATGAGCAGTTCTTC. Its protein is CASSDGTSGSGYNEQFF. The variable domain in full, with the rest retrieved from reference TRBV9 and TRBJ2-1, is DSGVTQTPKHLITATGQRVTLRCSPRSGDLSVYWYQQSLDQGLQFLIQYYNGEERAKGNILERFSAQQFPDLHSELNLSSLELGDSALYFCASSDGTSGSGYNEQFFGPGTRLTVL.

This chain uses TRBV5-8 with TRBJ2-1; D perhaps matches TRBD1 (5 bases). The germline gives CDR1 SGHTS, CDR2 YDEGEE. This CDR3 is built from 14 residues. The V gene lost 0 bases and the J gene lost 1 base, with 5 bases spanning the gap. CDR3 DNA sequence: TGTGCCAGCAGCTTGGAGGGGTCCTACAATGAGCAGTTCTTC. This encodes CASSLEGSYNEQFF.

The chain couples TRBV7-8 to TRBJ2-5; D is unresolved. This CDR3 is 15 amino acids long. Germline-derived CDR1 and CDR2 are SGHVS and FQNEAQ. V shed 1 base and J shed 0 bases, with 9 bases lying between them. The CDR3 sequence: CASSLDIGYQETQYF. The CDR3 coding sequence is TGTGCCAGCAGCTTAGATATAGGGTACCAAGAGACCCAGTACTTC.

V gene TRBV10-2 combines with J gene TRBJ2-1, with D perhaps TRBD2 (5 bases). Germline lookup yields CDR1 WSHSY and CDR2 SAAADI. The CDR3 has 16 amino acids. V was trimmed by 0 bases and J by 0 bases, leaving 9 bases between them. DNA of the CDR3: TGCGCCAGCAGTGAGTCGAGGGAAAGCTCCTACAATGAGCAGTTCTTC. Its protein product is CASSESRESSYNEQFF.

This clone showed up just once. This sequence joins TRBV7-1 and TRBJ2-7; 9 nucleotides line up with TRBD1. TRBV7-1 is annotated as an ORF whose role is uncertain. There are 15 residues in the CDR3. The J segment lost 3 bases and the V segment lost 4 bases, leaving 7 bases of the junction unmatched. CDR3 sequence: CASSFPGTGIYEQYF. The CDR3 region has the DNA TGTGCCAGCAGCTTCCCCGGGACAGGGATCTACGAGCAGTACTTC.

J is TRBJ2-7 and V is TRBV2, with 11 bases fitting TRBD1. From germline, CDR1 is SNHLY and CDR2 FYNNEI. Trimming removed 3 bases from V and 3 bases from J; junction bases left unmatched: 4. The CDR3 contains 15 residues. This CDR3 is CASSDPGTGGYEQYF. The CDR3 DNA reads TGTGCCAGCAGTGACCCCGGGACAGGGGGCTACGAGCAGTACTTC.

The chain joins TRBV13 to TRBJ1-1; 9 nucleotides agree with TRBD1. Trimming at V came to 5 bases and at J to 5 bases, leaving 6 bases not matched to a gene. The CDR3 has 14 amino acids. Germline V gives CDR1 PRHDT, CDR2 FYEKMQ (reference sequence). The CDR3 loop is CASSGRTGVTEAFF. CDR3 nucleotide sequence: TGTGCCAGCAGCGGCCGGACAGGGGTAACTGAAGCTTTCTTT.

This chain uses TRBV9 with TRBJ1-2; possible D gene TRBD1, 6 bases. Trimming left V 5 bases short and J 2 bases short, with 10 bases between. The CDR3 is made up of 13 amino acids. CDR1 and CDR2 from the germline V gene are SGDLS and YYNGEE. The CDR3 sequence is CASSRTENYGYTF. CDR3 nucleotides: TGTGCCAGCAGTCGGACAGAGAACTATGGCTACACCTTC.